A single sample is the source of the 4 T cell receptor beta chains below, sequenced in a study of siplizumab effects on memory and regulatory T cells. TCRdb keeps only in-frame clones here, not all; method: immunoSEQ multiplex PCR. The sample holds about 10,000 clones, around 40% seen once. Responder and stimulator cells in the mixed lymphocyte reaction were cultured together for under 7 days at 37°C. These receptors are not linked to any known antigen. Material: CFSE-low (dividing) CD8+ T cells sorted from an allogeneic mixed lymphocyte reaction. The receptors derive from a human donor in good health; the cells came from an allogeneic mixed lymphocyte reaction.

This clone is judged medium-sized. The CDR3 nucleotides are TGTGCCAGCAGCCAAGACCCAAGGGATACGCAGTATTTT. Translation: CASSQDPRDTQYF. J is TRBJ2-3 and V is TRBV4-2; D not resolved. CDR3 size: 13 residues. Per germline, CDR1 LGHNA and CDR2 YNFKEQ. The V end was cut by 0 bases, the J end by 6 bases, with 7 bases between.

This clone was observed a handful of times. This chain connects TRBV4-1 to TRBJ2-7; D is unclear. The V and J ends lost 0 bases and 0 bases respectively, with 9 bases between them. CDR1 is MGHRA, CDR2 YSYEKL, per germline. The CDR3 sequence is 15 residues long. The CDR3 region has the DNA TGCGCCAGCAGCCAAGAGAAGCAGAGCTCCTACGAGCAGTACTTC. This gives the protein CASSQEKQSSYEQYF.

The chain couples TRBV29-1 to TRBJ1-2; maybe TRBD1 (6 bases). This CDR3 is 15 amino acids long. Germline V gives CDR1 SQVTM, CDR2 ANQGSEA. V was shortened by 1 base and J by 3 bases, with 15 bases between the two germline ends. CDR3: CSVEAGAGEDYGYTF. CDR3 in DNA: TGCAGCGTTGAAGCCGGGGCAGGGGAGGACTATGGCTACACCTTC.

The V and J genes are TRBV4-3 and TRBJ1-1; D may be TRBD1 (5 bases). This CDR3 is 13 amino acids long. CDR1 LGHNA and CDR2 YSLEER come from the germline V gene. Trimming stripped 0 bases from V and 4 bases from J, with 6 bases between. This chain's CDR3 is CASSQDGGTEAFF. The CDR3 DNA reads TGCGCCAGCAGCCAAGACGGGGGCACTGAAGCTTTCTTT.